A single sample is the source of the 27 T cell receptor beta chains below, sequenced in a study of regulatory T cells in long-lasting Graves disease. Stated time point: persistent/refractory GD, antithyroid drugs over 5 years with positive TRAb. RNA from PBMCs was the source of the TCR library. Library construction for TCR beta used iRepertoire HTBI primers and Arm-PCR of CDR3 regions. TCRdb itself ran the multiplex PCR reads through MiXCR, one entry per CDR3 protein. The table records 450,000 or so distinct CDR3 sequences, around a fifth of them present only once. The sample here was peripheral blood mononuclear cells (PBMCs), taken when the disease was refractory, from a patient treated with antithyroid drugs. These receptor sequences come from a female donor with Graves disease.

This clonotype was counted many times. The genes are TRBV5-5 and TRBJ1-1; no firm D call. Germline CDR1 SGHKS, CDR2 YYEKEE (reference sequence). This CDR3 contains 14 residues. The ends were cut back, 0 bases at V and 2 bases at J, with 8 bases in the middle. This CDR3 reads CASSLARSNTEAFF. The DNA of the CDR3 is TGTGCCAGCAGCTTGGCCCGCAGTAACACTGAAGCTTTCTTT.

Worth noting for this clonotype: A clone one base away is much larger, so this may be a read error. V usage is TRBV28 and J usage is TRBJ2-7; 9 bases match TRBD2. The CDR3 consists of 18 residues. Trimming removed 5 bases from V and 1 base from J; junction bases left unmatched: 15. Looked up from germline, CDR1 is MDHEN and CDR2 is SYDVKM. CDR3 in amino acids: CASSPGPSGIDPSYEQYF. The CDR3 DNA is TGTGCCAGCAGTCCTGGACCTAGCGGGATCGACCCTTCCTACGAGCAGTACTTC.

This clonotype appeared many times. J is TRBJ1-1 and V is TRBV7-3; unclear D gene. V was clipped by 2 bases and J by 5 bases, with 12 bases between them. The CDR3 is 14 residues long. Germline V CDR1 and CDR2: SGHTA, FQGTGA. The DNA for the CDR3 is TGTGCCAGCAGCTTATCCGGCCAGAGGACTGAAGCTTTCTTT. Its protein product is CASSLSGQRTEAFF.

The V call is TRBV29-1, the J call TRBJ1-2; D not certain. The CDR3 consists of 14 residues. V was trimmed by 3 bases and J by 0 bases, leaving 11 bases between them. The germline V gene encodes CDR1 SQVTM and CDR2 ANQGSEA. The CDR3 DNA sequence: TGCAGCGTTGAGTCCGTTGGGGCTAACTATGGCTACACCTTC. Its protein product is CSVESVGANYGYTF.

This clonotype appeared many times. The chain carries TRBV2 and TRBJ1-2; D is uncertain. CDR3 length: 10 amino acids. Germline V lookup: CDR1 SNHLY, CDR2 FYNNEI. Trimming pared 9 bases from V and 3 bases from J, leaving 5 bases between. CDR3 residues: CASLDYGYTF. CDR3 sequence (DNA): TGTGCCAGTTTGGACTATGGCTACACCTTC.

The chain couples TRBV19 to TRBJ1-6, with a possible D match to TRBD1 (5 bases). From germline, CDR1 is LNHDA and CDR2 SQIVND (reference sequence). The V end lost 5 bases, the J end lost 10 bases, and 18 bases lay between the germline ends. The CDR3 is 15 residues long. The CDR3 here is CASSSASGRESPLHF. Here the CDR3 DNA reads TGTGCCAGTAGTTCAGCCTCAGGGAGAGAATCACCCCTCCACTTT.

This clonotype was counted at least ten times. The CDR3 protein is CASSLVGGGGNQPQHF. The CDR3 nucleotides read TGTGCCAGCAGCTTAGTTGGAGGGGGTGGCAATCAGCCCCAGCATTTT. This sequence joins TRBV7-2 and TRBJ1-5; weak D call: TRBD1 (6 bases). This CDR3 has 16 residues. Germline assignment: CDR1 SGHTA and CDR2 FQGNSA. Between the trimmed V and J ends, which lost 1 base and 2 bases, there was a span of 12 bases.

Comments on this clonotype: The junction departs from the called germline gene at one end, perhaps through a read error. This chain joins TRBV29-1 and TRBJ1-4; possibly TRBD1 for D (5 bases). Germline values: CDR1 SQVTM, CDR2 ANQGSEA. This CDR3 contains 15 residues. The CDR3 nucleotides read TGCAGCGTTGAAGAGACAGAAGCAACTAATGAAAAACTGTCTTTT. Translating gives CSVEETEATNEKLSF.

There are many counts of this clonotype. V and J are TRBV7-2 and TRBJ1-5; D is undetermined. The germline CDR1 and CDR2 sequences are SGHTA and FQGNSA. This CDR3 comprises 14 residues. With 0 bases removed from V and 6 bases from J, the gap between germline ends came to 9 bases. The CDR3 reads CASSLAVFSQPQHF. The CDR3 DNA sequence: TGTGCCAGCAGCTTAGCGGTGTTTAGTCAGCCCCAGCATTTT.

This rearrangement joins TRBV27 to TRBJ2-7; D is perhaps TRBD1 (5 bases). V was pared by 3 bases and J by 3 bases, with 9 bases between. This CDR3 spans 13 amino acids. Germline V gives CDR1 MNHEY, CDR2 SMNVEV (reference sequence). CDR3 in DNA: TGTGCCAGCAGTTTTCGACAGAACTACGAGCAGTACTTC. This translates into CASSFRQNYEQYF.

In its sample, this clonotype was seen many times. The DNA for the CDR3 is TGTGCCAGCAGCTCAGGGGACAGGGCCTACGAGCAGTACTTC. Its protein is CASSSGDRAYEQYF. The rearrangement joins TRBV7-9 to TRBJ2-7; 9 bases match TRBD1. The V and J ends lost 4 bases and 2 bases, in that order; junction bases with no gene match: 3. The germline V gene has CDR1 SEHNR and CDR2 FQNEAQ (reference sequence). This CDR3 contains 14 residues.

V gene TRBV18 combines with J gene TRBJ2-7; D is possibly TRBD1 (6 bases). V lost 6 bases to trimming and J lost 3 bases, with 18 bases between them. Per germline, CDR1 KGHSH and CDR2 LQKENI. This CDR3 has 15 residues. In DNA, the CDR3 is TGTGCCAGCTCGAGTGAGAGAGGGGGAAACTACGAGCAGTACTTC. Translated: CASSSERGGNYEQYF. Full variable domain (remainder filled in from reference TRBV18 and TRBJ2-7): NAGVMQNPRHLVRRRGQEARLRCSPMKGHSHVYWYRQLPEEGLKFMVYLQKENIIDESGMPKERFSAEFPKEGPSILRIQQVVRGDSAAYFCASSSERGGNYEQYFGPGTRLTVT.

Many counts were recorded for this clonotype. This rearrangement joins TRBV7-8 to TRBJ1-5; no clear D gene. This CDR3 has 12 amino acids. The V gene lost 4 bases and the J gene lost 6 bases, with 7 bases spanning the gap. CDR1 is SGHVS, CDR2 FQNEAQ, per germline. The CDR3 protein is CASSWEGQPQHF. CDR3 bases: TGTGCCAGCAGCTGGGAGGGTCAGCCCCAGCATTTT.

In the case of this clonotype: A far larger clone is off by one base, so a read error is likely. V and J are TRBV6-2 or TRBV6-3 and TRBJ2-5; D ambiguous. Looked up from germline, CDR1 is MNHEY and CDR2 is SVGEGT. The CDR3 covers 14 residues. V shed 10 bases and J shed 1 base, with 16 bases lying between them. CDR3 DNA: TGTGCCAACGTCGAAGGCTGGCGCCAAGAGACCCAGTACTTC. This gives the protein CANVEGWRQETQYF.

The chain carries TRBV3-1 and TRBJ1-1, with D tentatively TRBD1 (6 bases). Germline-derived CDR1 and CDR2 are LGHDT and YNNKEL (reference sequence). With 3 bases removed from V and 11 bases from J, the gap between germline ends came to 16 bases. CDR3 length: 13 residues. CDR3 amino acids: CASSQLQGELAFF. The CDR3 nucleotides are TGTGCCAGCAGCCAGTTACAGGGAGAATTGGCTTTCTTT.

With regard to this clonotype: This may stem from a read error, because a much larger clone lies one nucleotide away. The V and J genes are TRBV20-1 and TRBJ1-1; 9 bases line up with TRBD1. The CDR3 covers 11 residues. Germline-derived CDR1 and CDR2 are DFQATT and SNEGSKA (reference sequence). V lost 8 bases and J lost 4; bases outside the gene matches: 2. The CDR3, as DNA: TGCAGTCAGGACAGGGGCACTGAAGCTTTCTTT. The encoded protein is CSQDRGTEAFF.

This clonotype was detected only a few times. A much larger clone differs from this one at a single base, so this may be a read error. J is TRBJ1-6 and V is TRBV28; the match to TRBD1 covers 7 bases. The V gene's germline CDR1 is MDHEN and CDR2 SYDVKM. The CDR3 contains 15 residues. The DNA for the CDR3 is TGTGCCGGCAGTTCGGGACAGATCCAGAATTCACCCCTCCACTTT. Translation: CAGSSGQIQNSPLHF.

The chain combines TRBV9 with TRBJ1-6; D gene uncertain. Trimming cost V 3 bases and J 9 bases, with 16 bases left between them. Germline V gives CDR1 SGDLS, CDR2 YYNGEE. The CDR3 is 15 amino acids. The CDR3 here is CASSAAQYEGSPLHF. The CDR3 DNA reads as TGTGCCAGCAGCGCGGCCCAATACGAGGGTTCACCCCTCCACTTT. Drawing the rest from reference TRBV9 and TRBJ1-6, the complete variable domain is DSGVTQTPKHLITATGQRVTLRCSPRSGDLSVYWYQQSLDQGLQFLIQYYNGEERAKGNILERFSAQQFPDLHSELNLSSLELGDSALYFCASSAAQYEGSPLHFGNGTRLTVT.

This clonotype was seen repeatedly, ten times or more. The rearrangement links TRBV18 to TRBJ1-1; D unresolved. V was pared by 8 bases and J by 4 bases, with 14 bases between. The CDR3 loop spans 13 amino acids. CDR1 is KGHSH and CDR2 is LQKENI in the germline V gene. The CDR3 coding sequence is TGTGCCAGCAGCCCCCGGGCGGCCACTGAAGCTTTCTTT. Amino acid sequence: CASSPRAATEAFF.

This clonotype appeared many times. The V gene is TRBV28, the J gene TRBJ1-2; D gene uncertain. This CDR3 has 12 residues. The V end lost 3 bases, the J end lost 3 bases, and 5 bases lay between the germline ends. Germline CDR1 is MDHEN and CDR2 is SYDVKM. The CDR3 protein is CASSLYDYGYTF. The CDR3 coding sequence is TGTGCCAGCAGTTTGTATGACTATGGCTACACCTTC.

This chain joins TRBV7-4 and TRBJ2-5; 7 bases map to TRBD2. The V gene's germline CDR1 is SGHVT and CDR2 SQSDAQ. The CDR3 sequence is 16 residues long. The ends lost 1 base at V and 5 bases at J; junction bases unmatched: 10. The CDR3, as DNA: TGTGCCAGCAGCTTAGAATTGTGGGAGGGCGTTGAGACCCAGTACTTC. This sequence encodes CASSLELWEGVETQYF. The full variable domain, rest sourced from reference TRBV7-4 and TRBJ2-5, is GAGVSQSPRYKVAKRGRDVALRCDSISGHVTLYWYRQTLGQGSEVLTYSQSDAQRDKSGRPSGRFSAERPERSVSTLKIQRTEQGDSAVYLCASSLELWEGVETQYFGPGTRLLVL.

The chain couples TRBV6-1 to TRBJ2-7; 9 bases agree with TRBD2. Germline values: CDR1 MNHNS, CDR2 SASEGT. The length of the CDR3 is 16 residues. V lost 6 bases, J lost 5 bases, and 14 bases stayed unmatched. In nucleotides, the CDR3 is TGTGCCAGCAGCCAAGACCCCGCCGGACTAGCGAACGAGCAGTACTTC. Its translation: CASSQDPAGLANEQYF.

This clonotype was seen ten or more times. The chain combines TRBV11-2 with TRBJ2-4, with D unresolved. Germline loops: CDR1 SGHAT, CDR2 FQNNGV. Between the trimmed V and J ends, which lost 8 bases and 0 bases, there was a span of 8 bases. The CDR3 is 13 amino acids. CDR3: CASRNVAKNIQYF. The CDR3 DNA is TGTGCCAGCCGGAACGTAGCCAAAAACATTCAGTACTTC.

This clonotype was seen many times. The CDR3 coding sequence is TGTGCCAGTCAGAAAGGACAGGGGACATACACTGAAGCTTTCTTT. Translating it yields CASQKGQGTYTEAFF. The chain recombines TRBV19 with TRBJ1-1, with 9 positions matching TRBD1. CDR3 length: 15 residues. Trimming removed 8 bases from V and 3 bases from J; junction bases left unmatched: 10. Germline V gene data show CDR1 as LNHDA and CDR2 as SQIVND (reference sequence).

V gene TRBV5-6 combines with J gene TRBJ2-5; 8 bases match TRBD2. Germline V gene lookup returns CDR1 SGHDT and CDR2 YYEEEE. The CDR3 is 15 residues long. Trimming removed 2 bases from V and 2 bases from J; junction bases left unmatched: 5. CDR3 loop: CASSFQLAAQETQYF. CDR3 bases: TGTGCCAGCAGCTTCCAACTAGCGGCTCAAGAGACCCAGTACTTC.

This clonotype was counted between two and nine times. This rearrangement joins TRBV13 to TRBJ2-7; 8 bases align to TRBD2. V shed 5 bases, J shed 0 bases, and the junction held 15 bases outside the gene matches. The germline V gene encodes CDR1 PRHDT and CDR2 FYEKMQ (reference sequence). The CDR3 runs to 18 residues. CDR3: CASSLIMWSGGSSYEQYF. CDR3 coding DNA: TGTGCCAGCAGCCTAATAATGTGGAGCGGGGGCAGCTCCTACGAGCAGTACTTC. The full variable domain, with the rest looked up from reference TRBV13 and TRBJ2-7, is AAGVIQSPRHLIKEKRETATLKCYPIPRHDTVYWYQQGPGQDPQFLISFYEKMQSDKGSIPDRFSAQQFSDYHSELNMSSLELGDSALYFCASSLIMWSGGSSYEQYFGPGTRLTVT.

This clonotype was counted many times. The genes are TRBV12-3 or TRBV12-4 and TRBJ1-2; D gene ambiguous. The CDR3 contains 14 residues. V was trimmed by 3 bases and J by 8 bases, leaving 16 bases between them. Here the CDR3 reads CASSFQGFLGGYTF. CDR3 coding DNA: TGTGCCAGCAGTTTTCAAGGGTTTTTAGGCGGCTACACCTTC.